This TCR beta chain stems from a study of radiotherapy plus CTLA-4 blockade in lung cancer. Whole-study findings and limits: Following radiotherapy plus ipilimumab, tumor-derived TCR clones expanded in the blood.

The assay was immunoSEQ multiplex PCR, and TCRdb's table has in-frame clones only and misses some. The sample holds 50,000 to 70,000 clones, 82% seen once. Focal radiation was given together with CTLA-4 blockade (ipilimumab) to patients with chemo-refractory metastatic non-small-cell lung cancer. Regarding this clone: What it recognizes is unknown.

V lost 1 base to trimming and J lost 5 bases; unmatched junction nucleotides: 6. The V gene's germline CDR1 is SQVTM and CDR2 ANQGSEA. This CDR3 comprises 15 residues. Sequenced material: peripheral blood, taken from a patient treated with radiotherapy plus ipilimumab. The clonotype was recovered from a human donor with non-small cell lung cancer whose response to radiotherapy plus ipilimumab could not be evaluated. The chain is built from TRBV29-1 and TRBJ2-7; 12 bases match TRBD1. The chain's CDR3 is CSVEARGTGGNEQYF. The CDR3 DNA reads TGCAGCGTTGAAGCCAGGGGGACAGGGGGCAACGAGCAGTACTTC.